This T cell receptor beta chain was recorded in a study of CD8 T cells in Susac syndrome. Germline V gives CDR1 GTSNPN, CDR2 SVGIG (reference sequence). V was cut by 2 bases and J by 5 bases, with 10 bases left in between. CDR3 size: 13 residues. RNA, at about 0.45 to 1 ug, was reverse transcribed with random hexamers. An immunoSEQ multiplex PCR amplified TCR beta CDR3 over 54 Vbeta and 13 Jbeta. TCRdb analysed the immunoSEQ multiplex PCR reads with MiXCR anew, one entry per CDR3 protein. The sample records about 210,000 distinct CDR3 sequences, 95% being singletons. In blood CD8+ and CD4+ T cells, TCR beta underwent sequencing. Through negative isolation, CD4+ and CD8+ T cells were obtained, while TEMRA cells were enriched using FACS.

The receptor's source is a human donor with multiple sclerosis. V is TRBV30 and J is TRBJ1-5; D not certain. Sequencing input: CD4+ T cells from PBMCs. The CDR3: CAWSRGYDQPQHF. The CDR3 coding sequence is TGTGCCTGGAGTCGCGGATACGATCAGCCCCAGCATTTT.